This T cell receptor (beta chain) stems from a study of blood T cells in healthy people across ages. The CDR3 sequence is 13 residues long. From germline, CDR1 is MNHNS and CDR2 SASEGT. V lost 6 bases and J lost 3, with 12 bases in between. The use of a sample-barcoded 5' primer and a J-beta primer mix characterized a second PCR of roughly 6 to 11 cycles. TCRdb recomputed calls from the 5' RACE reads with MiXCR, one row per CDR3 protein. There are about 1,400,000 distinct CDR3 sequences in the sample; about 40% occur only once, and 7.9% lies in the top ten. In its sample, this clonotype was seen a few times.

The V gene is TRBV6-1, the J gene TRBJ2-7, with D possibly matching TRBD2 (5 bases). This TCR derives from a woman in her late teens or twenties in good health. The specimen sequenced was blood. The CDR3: CASSNTRFYEQYF. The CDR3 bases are TGTGCCAGCAGCAATACTAGGTTCTACGAGCAGTACTTC.